The 10 T cell receptor beta chains presented below share a single source sample, sequenced in a study of T cells in narcolepsy. The data were produced by immunoSEQ multiplex PCR, yet TCRdb's version contains in-frame clones alone and is incomplete. This table holds around 35,000 clones, 80% found once. Sequencing was done on a sample of memory (CD45RA-) CD4+ T cells from blood. The receptor source for this set is a human donor in good health.

The CDR3 DNA reads as TGTGCCAGCACCAAATGGGGACAGGGGGGGACTGAAGCTTTCTTT. It specifies CASTKWGQGGTEAFF. The chain employs TRBV6-5 and TRBJ1-1, with TRBD1 matching over 11 bases. CDR1 and CDR2 (germline): MNHEY, SVGAGI. The CDR3 covers 15 residues. Trimming cost V 7 bases and J 5 bases; bases outside gene matches: 9.

This chain connects TRBV7-3 to TRBJ2-7, with TRBD2 matching over 9 bases. The trim removed 5 bases at V and 6 bases at J, leaving 5 bases unmatched. This CDR3 region has 13 residues. Germline CDR1 is SGHTA and CDR2 is FQGTGA. CDR3 loop: CASSTIAGVEQYF. The DNA of the CDR3 is TGTGCCAGCAGCACCATAGCGGGAGTCGAGCAGTACTTC.

The rearrangement uses TRBV28 and TRBJ2-2, with D hard to call. From germline, CDR1 is MDHEN and CDR2 SYDVKM. V was clipped by 2 bases and J by 0 bases, with 4 bases between them. The CDR3 totals 14 residues. As DNA, the CDR3 is TGTGCCAGCAGTTTAGGGTCGAACACCGGGGAGCTGTTTTTT. Protein product: CASSLGSNTGELFF.

This chain links TRBV5-1 with TRBJ2-5; TRBD2 matches 9 bases. CDR3 size: 15 residues. The trim removed 2 bases at V and 4 bases at J, leaving 6 bases unmatched. CDR1 is SGHRS, CDR2 YFSETQ, per germline. The DNA for the CDR3 is TGCGCCAGCAGCTTAGTAGCGGGGGTGGTAGAGACCCAGTACTTC. Its translation: CASSLVAGVVETQYF. Full variable domain (rest looked up from reference TRBV5-1 and TRBJ2-5): KAGVTQTPRYLIKTRGQQVTLSCSPISGHRSVSWYQQTPGQGLQFLFEYFSETQRNKGNFPGRFSGRQFSNSRSEMNVSTLELGDSALYLCASSLVAGVVETQYFGPGTRLLVL.

J is TRBJ1-5 and V is TRBV6-5; no clear D gene. There are 15 residues in the CDR3. V dropped 6 bases and J dropped 2 bases, with 14 bases sitting between them. Germline V CDR1 and CDR2: MNHEY, SVGAGI. The CDR3: CASRDGSSGNQPQHF. As DNA, the CDR3 is TGTGCCAGCAGGGACGGGAGTTCGGGCAATCAGCCCCAGCATTTT.

This clone was seen only a few times. The chain couples TRBV6-5 to TRBJ1-3; D unresolved. Between the trimmed V and J ends, which lost 0 bases and 3 bases, there was a span of 6 bases. The CDR3 contains 14 residues. Germline assignment: CDR1 MNHEY and CDR2 SVGAGI. CDR3 protein: CASSYSLFGNTIYF. The CDR3, as DNA: TGTGCCAGCAGTTACTCCTTGTTTGGAAACACCATATATTTT.

The gene calls are TRBV6-4 and TRBJ2-2; no clear D. Trimming stripped 6 bases from V and 4 bases from J, with 9 bases between. The CDR3 extends over 13 amino acids. Germline CDR1 reads MRHNA; CDR2 reads SNTAGT. The CDR3 protein is CASRFTTTGELFF. CDR3 nucleotides: TGTGCCAGCAGATTTACCACCACCGGGGAGCTGTTTTTT.

This clone was counted once. The chain joins TRBV18 to TRBJ2-1, with D unresolved. V was trimmed by 3 bases and J by 9 bases, leaving 12 bases between them. Germline CDR1 KGHSH, CDR2 LQKENI. The CDR3 sequence is 13 residues long. The CDR3, as DNA: TGTGCCAGCTCACCCCTTGGGTTCGTTGAGCAGTTCTTC. This encodes CASSPLGFVEQFF.

V and J are TRBV11-3 and TRBJ2-2; 10 bases map to TRBD2. The trim removed 5 bases at V and 6 bases at J, leaving 9 bases unmatched. Germline V lookup: CDR1 SGHNT, CDR2 YENEEA. The CDR3 is made up of 16 amino acids. The CDR3 nucleotides read TGTGCCAGCAGCGAAGCGGGAGGGCCATGGGCCGGGGAGCTGTTTTTT. It codes for CASSEAGGPWAGELFF. Supplemented by reference TRBV11-3 and TRBJ2-2, the full variable domain reads EAGVVQSPRYKIIEKKQPVAFWCNPISGHNTLYWYLQNLGQGPELLIRYENEEAVDDSQLPKDRFSAERLKGVDSTLKIQPAELGDSAVYLCASSEAGGPWAGELFFGEGSRLTVL.

The chain joins TRBV10-1 to TRBJ2-7; the match to TRBD1 covers 8 bases. Trimming at V came to 0 bases and at J to 2 bases, leaving 6 bases not matched to a gene. This CDR3 is built from 16 residues. From germline, CDR1 is WNHNN and CDR2 SYGVQD (reference sequence). CDR3 in amino acids: CASSESNGQGTYEQYF. The CDR3, as DNA: TGCGCCAGCAGTGAGTCGAACGGACAGGGCACCTACGAGCAGTACTTC.